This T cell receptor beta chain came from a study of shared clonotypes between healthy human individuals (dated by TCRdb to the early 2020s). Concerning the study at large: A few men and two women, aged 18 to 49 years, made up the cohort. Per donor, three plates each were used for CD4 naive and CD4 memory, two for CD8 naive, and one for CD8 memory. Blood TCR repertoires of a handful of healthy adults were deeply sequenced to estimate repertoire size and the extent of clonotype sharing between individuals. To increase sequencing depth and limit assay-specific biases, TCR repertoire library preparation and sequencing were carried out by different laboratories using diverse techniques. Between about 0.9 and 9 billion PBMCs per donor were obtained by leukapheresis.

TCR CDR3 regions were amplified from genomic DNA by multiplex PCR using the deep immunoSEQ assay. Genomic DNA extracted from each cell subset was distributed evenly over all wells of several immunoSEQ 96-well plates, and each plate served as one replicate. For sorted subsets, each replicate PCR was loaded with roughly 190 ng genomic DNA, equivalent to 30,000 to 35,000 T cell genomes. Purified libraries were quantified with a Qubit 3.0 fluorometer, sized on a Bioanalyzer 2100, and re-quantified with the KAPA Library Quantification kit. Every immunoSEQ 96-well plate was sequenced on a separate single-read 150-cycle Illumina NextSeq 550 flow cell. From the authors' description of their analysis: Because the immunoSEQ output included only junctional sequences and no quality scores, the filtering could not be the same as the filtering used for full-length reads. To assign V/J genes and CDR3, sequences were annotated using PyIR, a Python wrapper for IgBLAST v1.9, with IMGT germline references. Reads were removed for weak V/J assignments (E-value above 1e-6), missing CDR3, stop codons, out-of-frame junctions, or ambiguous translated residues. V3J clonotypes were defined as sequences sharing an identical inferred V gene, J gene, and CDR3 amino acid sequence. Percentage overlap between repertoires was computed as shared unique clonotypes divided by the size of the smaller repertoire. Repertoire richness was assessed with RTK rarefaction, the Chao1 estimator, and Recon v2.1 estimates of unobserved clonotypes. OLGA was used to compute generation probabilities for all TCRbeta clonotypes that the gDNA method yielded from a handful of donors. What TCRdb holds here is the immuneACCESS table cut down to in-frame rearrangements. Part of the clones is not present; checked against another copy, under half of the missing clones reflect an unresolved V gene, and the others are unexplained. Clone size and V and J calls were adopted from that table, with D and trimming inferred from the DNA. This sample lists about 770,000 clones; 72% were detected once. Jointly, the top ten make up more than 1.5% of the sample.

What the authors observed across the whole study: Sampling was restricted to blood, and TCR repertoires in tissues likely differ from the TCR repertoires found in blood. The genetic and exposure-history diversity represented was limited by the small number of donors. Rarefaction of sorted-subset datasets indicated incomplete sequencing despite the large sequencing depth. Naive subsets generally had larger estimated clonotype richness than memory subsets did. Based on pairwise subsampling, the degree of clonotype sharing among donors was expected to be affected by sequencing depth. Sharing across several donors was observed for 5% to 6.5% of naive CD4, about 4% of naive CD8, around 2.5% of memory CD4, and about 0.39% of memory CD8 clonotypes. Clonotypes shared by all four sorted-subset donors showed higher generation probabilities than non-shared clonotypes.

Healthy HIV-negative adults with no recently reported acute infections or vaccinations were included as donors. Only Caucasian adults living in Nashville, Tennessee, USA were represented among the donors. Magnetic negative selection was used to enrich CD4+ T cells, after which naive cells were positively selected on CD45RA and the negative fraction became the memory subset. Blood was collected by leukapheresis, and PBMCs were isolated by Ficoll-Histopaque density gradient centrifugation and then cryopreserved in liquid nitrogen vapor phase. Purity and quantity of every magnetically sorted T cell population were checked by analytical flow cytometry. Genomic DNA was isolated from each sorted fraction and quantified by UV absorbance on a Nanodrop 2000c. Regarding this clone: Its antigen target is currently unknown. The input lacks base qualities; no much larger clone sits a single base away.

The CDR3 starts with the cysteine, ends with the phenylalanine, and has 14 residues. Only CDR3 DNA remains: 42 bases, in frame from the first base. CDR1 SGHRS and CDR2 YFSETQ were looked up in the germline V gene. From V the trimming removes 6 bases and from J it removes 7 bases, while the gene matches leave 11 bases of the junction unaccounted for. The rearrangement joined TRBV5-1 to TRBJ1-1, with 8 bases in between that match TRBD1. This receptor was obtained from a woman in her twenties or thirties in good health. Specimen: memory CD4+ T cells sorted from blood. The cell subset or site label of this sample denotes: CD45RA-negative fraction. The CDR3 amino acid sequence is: CASTQGAESSEAFF. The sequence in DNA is TGCGCCAGCACCCAGGGGGCGGAATCTAGTGAAGCTTTCTTT.